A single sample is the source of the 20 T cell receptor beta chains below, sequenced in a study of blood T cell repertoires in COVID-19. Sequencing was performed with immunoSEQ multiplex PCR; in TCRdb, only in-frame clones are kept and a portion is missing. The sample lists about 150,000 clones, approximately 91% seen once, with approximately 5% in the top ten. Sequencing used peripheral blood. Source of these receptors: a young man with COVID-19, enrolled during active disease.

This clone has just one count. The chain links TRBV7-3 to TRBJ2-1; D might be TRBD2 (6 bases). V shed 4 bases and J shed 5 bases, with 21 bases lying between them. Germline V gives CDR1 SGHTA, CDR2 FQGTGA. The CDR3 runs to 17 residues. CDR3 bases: TGTGCCAGCAGCTCGCTTGGGGGGATCAATGTAAACAATGAGCAGTTCTTC. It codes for CASSSLGGINVNNEQFF.

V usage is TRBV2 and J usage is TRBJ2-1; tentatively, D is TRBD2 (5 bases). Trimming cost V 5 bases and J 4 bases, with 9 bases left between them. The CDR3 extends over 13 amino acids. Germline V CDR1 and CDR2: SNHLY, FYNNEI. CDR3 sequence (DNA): TGTGCCAGCAGTCTTGGACTGTACAATGAGCAGTTCTTC. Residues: CASSLGLYNEQFF.

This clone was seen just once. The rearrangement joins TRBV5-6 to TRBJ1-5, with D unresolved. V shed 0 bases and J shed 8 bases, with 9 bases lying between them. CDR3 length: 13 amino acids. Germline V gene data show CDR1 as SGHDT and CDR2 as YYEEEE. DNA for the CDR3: TGTGCCAGCAGCTTGGGGAACGCGGAGCCCCAGCATTTT. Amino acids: CASSLGNAEPQHF.

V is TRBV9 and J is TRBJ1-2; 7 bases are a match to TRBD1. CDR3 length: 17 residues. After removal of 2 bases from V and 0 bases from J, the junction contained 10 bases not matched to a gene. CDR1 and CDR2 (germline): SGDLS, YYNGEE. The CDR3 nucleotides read TGTGCCAGCAGCGTGATGACAGGGAGTTCCCCTAACTATGGCTACACCTTC. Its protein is CASSVMTGSSPNYGYTF.

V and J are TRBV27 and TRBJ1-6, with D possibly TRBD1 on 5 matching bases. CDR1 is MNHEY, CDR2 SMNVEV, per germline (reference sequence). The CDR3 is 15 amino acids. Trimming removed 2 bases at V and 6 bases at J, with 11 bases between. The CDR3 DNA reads TGTGCCAGCAGTTTAGGGACTCTATTTAATTCACCCCTCCACTTT. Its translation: CASSLGTLFNSPLHF.

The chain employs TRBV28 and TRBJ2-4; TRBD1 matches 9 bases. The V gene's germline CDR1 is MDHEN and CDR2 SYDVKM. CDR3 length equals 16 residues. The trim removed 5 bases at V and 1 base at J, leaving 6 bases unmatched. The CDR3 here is CASSPTGGEAKNIQYF. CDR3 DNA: TGTGCCAGCAGTCCCACAGGGGGCGAGGCCAAAAACATTCAGTACTTC. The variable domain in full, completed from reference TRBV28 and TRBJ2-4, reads DVKVTQSSRYLVKRTGEKVFLECVQDMDHENMFWYRQDPGLGLRLIYFSYDVKMKEKGDIPEGYSVSREKKERFSLILESASTNQTSMYLCASSPTGGEAKNIQYFGAGTRLSVL.

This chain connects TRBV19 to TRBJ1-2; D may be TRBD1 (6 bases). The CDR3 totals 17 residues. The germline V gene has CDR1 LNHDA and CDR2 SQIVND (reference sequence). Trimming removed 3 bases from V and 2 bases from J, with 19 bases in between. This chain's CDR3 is CASSISFLGRGNYGYTF. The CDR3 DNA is TGTGCCAGTAGTATCTCCTTTCTGGGCAGGGGAAACTATGGCTACACCTTC. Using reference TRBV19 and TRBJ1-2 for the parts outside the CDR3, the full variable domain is DGGITQSPKYLFRKEGQNVTLSCEQNLNHDAMYWYRQDPGQGLRLIYYSQIVNDFQKGDIAEGYSVSREKKESFPLTVTSAQKNPTAFYLCASSISFLGRGNYGYTFGSGTRLTVV.

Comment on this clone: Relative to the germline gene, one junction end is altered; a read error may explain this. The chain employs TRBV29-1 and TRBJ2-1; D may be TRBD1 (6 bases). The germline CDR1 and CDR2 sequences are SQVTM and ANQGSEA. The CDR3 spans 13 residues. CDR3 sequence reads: CSVEGQRLVEQFF. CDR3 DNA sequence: TGCAGCGTAGAAGGACAGCGTTTGGTTGAGCAGTTCTTC.

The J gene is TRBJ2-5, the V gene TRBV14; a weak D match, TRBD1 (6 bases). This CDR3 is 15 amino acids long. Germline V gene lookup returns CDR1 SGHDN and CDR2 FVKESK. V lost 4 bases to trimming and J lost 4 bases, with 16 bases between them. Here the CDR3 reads CASSLNYREPETQYF. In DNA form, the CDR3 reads TGTGCCAGCAGCCTAAACTACAGGGAGCCAGAGACCCAGTACTTC.

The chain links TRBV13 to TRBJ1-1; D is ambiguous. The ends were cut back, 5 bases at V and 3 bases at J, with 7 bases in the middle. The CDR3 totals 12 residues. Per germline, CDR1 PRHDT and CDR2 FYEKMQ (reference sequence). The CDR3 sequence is CASSLPDTEAFF. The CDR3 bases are TGTGCCAGCAGCCTCCCTGACACTGAAGCTTTCTTT.

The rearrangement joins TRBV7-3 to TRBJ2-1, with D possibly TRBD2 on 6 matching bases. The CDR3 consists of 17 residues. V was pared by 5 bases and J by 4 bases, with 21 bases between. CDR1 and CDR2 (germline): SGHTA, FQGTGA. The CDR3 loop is CASSLTGTPYLYNEQFF. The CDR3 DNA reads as TGTGCCAGCAGCCTCACGGGGACTCCTTATCTATACAATGAGCAGTTCTTC.

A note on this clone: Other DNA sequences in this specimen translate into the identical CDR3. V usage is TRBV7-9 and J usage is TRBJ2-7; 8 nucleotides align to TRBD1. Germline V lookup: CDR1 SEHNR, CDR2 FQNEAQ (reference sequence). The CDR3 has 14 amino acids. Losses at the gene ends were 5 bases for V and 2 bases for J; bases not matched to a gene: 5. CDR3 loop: CASSLGQGAYEQYF. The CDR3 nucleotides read TGTGCCAGCAGCCTCGGACAGGGAGCCTACGAGCAGTACTTC.

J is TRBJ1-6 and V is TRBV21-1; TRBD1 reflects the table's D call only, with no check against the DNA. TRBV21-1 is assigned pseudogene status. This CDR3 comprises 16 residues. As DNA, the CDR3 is TGTGCCAGCAGCAGGGGGCTGGACAGGGATAATTCACCCCTCCACTTT. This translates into CASSRGLDRDNSPLHF.

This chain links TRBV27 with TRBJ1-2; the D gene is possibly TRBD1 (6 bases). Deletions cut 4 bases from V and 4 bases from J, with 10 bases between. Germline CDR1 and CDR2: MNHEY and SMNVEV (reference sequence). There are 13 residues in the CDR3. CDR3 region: CASSSTGVYGYTF. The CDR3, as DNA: TGTGCCAGCAGTTCGACAGGAGTCTATGGCTACACCTTC.

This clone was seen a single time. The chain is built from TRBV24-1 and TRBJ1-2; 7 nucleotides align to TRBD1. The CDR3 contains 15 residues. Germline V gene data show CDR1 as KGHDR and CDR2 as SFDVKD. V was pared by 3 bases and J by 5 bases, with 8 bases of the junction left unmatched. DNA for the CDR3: TGTGCCACCAGTGATCGGGACAGCCCTTTTTATGGCTACACCTTC. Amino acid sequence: CATSDRDSPFYGYTF.

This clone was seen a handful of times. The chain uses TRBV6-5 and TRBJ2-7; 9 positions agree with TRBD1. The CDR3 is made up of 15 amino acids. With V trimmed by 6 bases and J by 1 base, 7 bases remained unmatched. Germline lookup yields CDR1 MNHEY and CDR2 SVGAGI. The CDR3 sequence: CASRGQGARSYEQYF. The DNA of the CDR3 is TGTGCCAGCAGGGGACAGGGCGCTAGGTCCTACGAGCAGTACTTC.

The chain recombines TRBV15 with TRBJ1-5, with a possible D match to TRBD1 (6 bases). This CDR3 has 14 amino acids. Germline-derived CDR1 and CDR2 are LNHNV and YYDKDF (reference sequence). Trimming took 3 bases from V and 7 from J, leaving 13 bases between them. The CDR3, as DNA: TGTGCCACCAGCAGCCGACAGGTCCGGCAGCCCCAGCATTTT. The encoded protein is CATSSRQVRQPQHF.

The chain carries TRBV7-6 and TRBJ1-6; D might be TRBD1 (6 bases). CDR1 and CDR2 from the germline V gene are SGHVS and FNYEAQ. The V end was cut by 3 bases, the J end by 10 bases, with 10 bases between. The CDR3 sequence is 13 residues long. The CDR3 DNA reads TGTGCCAGCAGCTTGGCAGGGGTCTCACCCCTCCACTTT. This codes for CASSLAGVSPLHF.

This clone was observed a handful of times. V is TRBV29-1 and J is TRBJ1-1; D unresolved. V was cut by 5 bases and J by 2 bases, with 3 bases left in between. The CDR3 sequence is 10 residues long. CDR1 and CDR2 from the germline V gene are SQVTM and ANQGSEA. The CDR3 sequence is CSVLNTEAFF. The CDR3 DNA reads TGCAGCGTTTTAAACACTGAAGCTTTCTTT.

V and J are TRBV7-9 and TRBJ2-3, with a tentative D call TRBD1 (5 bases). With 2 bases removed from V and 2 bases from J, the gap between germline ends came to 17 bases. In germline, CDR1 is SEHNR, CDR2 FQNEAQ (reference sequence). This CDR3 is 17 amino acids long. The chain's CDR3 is CASSLRQGGPTTDTQYF. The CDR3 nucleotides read TGTGCCAGCAGCTTAAGGCAGGGCGGACCTACCACAGATACGCAGTATTTT. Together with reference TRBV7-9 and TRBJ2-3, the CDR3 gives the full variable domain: DTGVSQNPRHKITKRGQNVTFRCDPISEHNRLYWYRQTLGQGPEFLTYFQNEAQLEKSRLLSDRFSAERPKGSFSTLEIQRTEQGDSAMYLCASSLRQGGPTTDTQYFGPGTRLTVL.